This is a list of T cell receptor beta chains from one sample in a study of metastatic and nonmetastatic thyroid tumors. TCRdb called clones again from the PCR reads with MiXCR. The sample lists 50,000 to 70,000 clones; more than 3.5% were seen once. Specimen: blood. These receptors came from a female donor with papillary thyroid cancer or a benign thyroid nodule (not recorded which). Some clones in this sample may be carry-over from other donors' samples. Each CDR3 is given with its conserved first and last residue. Fields, in order: CDR3 protein, CDR3 DNA, D gene, V gene, J gene, clone size. The D gene is left open where the match is weak. Not every row has a clone size; where given, it reads once, few, many or a size class.

CDR3: CASSLVGQGLYGYTF
DNA: TGTGCCAGCAGTTTAGTGGGACAGGGGCTCTATGGCTACACCTTC
D: TRBD1
V: TRBV28
J: TRBJ1-2
size: many

CDR3: CASSETGRGQYGYTF
DNA: TGTGCCAGCAGTGAAACCGGCAGGGGACAGTATGGCTACACCTTC
D: TRBD1
V: TRBV6-1
J: TRBJ1-2
size: .

CDR3: CASSYLVQGVRDSPLHF
DNA: TGTGCCAGCAGTTACCTAGTACAGGGGGTCCGGGATTCACCCCTCCACTTT
D: TRBD1
V: TRBV6-5
J: TRBJ1-6
size: many

CDR3: CASTKGLQRGYEQYF
DNA: TGTGCCAGCACCAAGGGGCTTCAGCGGGGCTACGAGCAGTACTTC
D: TRBD2
V: TRBV7-2
J: TRBJ2-7
size: few

CDR3: CASSIAGGINEKLFF
DNA: TGTGCCAGTAGTATAGCAGGAGGGATTAATGAAAAACTGTTTTTT
D: .
V: TRBV19
J: TRBJ1-4
size: many

CDR3: CASSNPGLPRQETQYF
DNA: TGTGCCAGCAGCAACCCGGGACTACCACGCCAAGAGACCCAGTACTTC
D: TRBD2
V: TRBV9
J: TRBJ2-5
size: many

CDR3: CAWGRGPGGELFF
DNA: TGTGCCTGGGGCAGGGGGCCTGGCGGGGAGCTGTTTTTT
D: TRBD1
V: TRBV30
J: TRBJ2-2
size: .

CDR3: CSVGRGYEQYF
DNA: TGCAGCGTTGGTAGGGGATACGAGCAGTACTTC
D: .
V: TRBV29-1
J: TRBJ2-7
size: many

CDR3: CASMLDSNQPQHF
DNA: TGTGCCAGCATGTTGGATAGCAATCAGCCCCAGCATTTT
D: .
V: TRBV2
J: TRBJ1-5
size: many

CDR3: CATNAGGRTEYF
DNA: TGTGCCACCAACGCAGGGGGCCGCACTGAGTACTTC
D: TRBD1
V: TRBV24-1
J: TRBJ2-4
size: .

CDR3: CASSPPSGRKETQYF
DNA: TGTGCCAGCAGCCCTCCTAGCGGGAGAAAAGAGACCCAGTACTTC
D: TRBD2
V: TRBV11-3
J: TRBJ2-5
size: many

CDR3: CASSQWGGISNTEAFF
DNA: TGTGCCAGCAGCCAATGGGGTGGGATTTCGAACACTGAAGCTTTCTTT
D: .
V: TRBV16
J: TRBJ1-1
size: many

CDR3: CASRGQGVSGNTIYF
DNA: TGTGCCAGCAGAGGACAGGGGGTATCAGGAAACACCATATATTTT
D: TRBD1
V: TRBV6-1
J: TRBJ1-3
size: many

CDR3: CASIVAGAETQYF
DNA: TGTGCCAGCATCGTAGCGGGAGCAGAGACCCAGTACTTC
D: TRBD2
V: TRBV2
J: TRBJ2-5
size: .

CDR3: CASSFGDWVLDSYNEQFF
DNA: TGTGCCAGCAGCTTCGGCGACTGGGTCCTAGACTCCTACAATGAGCAGTTCTTC
D: .
V: TRBV7-9
J: TRBJ2-1
size: many

CDR3: CASSPCQASTTDTQYF
DNA: TGTGCCAGCAGTCCGTGCCAAGCGAGTACCACAGATACGCAGTATTTT
D: .
V: TRBV7-9
J: TRBJ2-3
size: once

CDR3: CASSPGAQSGNTIYF
DNA: TGCGCCAGCAGCCCAGGGGCCCAGTCTGGAAACACCATATATTTT
D: .
V: TRBV5-1
J: TRBJ1-3
size: many

CDR3: CASSFPASSTGFTGELFF
DNA: TGTGCCAGCAGCTTCCCTGCCTCGTCGACAGGGTTTACCGGGGAGCTGTTTTTT
D: TRBD1
V: TRBV11-2
J: TRBJ2-2
size: few

CDR3: CASRQIGTEGAEAFF
DNA: TGTGCCAGTAGGCAAATAGGGACGGAGGGTGCTGAAGCTTTCTTT
D: .
V: TRBV19
J: TRBJ1-1
size: many

CDR3: CASSQAGTGREQYF
DNA: TGCGCCAGCAGCCAGGCCGGGACAGGGCGTGAGCAGTACTTC
D: TRBD1
V: TRBV4-1
J: TRBJ2-7
size: many

CDR3: CATSYSGTGVGEELFF
DNA: TGTGCCACCAGTTACTCCGGGACAGGGGTGGGCGAGGAGCTGTTTTTT
D: TRBD1
V: TRBV24-1
J: TRBJ2-2
size: many

CDR3: CASCEGLGNTIYF
DNA: TGTGCCAGCTGCGAGGGACTGGGAAACACCATATATTTT
D: .
V: TRBV6-2/TRBV6-3
J: TRBJ1-3
size: .

CDR3: CASTSSSPLGQYGYTF
DNA: TGTGCCAGCACCTCTTCTTCCCCCCTGGGCCAGTATGGCTACACCTTC
D: .
V: TRBV3-1
J: TRBJ1-2
size: many

CDR3: CASSLPTWIHDTQYF
DNA: TGTGCCAGCAGTTTACCGACATGGATACACGATACCCAGTACTTC
D: .
V: TRBV28
J: TRBJ2-5
size: few

CDR3: CSAAQGNAVHEQYF
DNA: TGCAGTGCCGCTCAGGGAAACGCGGTCCACGAGCAGTACTTC
D: .
V: TRBV20-1
J: TRBJ2-7
size: many

CDR3: CASSCPLDSTEAFF
DNA: TGTGCCAGCAGTTGCCCTTTAGACTCCACTGAAGCTTTCTTT
D: .
V: TRBV28
J: TRBJ1-1
size: few

CDR3: CSASGLAGGSWETQYF
DNA: TGCAGTGCTTCGGGACTAGCGGGAGGGTCGTGGGAGACCCAGTACTTC
D: TRBD2
V: TRBV20-1
J: TRBJ2-5
size: many